The rows below give T cell receptor beta chains drawn from one sample of a study of blood T cell repertoires in COVID-19. Some clones are missing from TCRdb's copy, which holds only in-frame ones; the method was immunoSEQ multiplex PCR. The sample includes roughly 330,000 clones, roughly 88% seen only once; the top ten take approximately 4%. The sample consisted of peripheral blood. All receptors derive from a woman aged 50 to 60 with active or convalescent COVID-19. Both conserved end residues are part of each CDR3. The D gene is left open where the match is weak. Size values are once, few and many counts, or a class for expanded clones, and some rows have none.

v_gene	d_gene	abundance	j_gene	CDR3nt	CDR3aa
TRBV30	TRBD1	once	TRBJ1-4	TGTGCCTGGAGCGATCTGAGACAGGGGCCCTTCTCTCCTGGGGCTGAAAAACTGTTTTTT	CAWSDLRQGPFSPGAEKLFF
TRBV15	TRBD2	NA	TRBJ2-3	TGTGCCACCAGCCCCACTAGCGCGTCTGGTGATACGCAGTATTTT	CATSPTSASGDTQYF
TRBV7-8	TRBD2	NA	TRBJ2-1	TGTGCCAGCAGCTCGCCGGGACTACCTGACAATGAGCAGTTCTTC	CASSSPGLPDNEQFF
TRBV19	NA	NA	TRBJ2-2	TGTGCCAGTAGTAGCCGAGGGGGTATGGACGGGGAGCTGTTTTTT	CASSSRGGMDGELFF
TRBV30	NA	NA	TRBJ1-2	TGTGCCTGGAGTGTACGGGGGGCAGGGTATGGCTACACCTTC	CAWSVRGAGYGYTF
TRBV4-1	NA	NA	TRBJ1-2	TGCGCCAGCAGCCAAGATCAGGGGAACTATGGCTACACCTTC	CASSQDQGNYGYTF
TRBV6-6	NA	few	TRBJ1-3	TGTGCCAGCAGTCACCTCGACAGTCCGGTCGGCGGGAGCACCATATATTTT	CASSHLDSPVGGSTIYF
TRBV5-1	TRBD2	NA	TRBJ2-5	TGCGCCAGCAGCCATGGTAGGACTAGCGGGGGCCGAGACGGGGAAACCCAGTACTTC	CASSHGRTSGGRDGETQYF
TRBV5-1	TRBD1	NA	TRBJ1-3	TGCGCCAGCAGCTTGGGGACAGGATTTCCTGGAAACACCATATATTTT	CASSLGTGFPGNTIYF
TRBV11-1	NA	NA	TRBJ2-1	TGTGCCAGCAGCCAATCGGGGACATACTCCTACAATGAGCAGTTCTTC	CASSQSGTYSYNEQFF
TRBV5-4	TRBD1	NA	TRBJ1-6	TGTGCCAGCAGCACGTCCCGGGACAGGGGCAACAATTCACCCCTCCACTTT	CASSTSRDRGNNSPLHF
TRBV5-4	TRBD1	NA	TRBJ2-1	TGTGCCAGCAGCGAGGGACAGGGGCCTTTGAATGAGCAGTTCTTC	CASSEGQGPLNEQFF
TRBV7-2	NA	NA	TRBJ1-1	TGTGCCAGCAGTCGTGGCGGGAGTGAGACTGAAGCTTTCTTT	CASSRGGSETEAFF
TRBV27	TRBD1	once	TRBJ2-3	TGTGCCATCTCGAGCTCAGGGGGACAAAATACGCAGTATTTT	CAISSSGGQNTQYF
TRBV19	TRBD1	once	TRBJ1-2	TGTGCCAGTAAACCGGGACAGGCAAACTATGGCTACACCTTC	CASKPGQANYGYTF
TRBV28	NA	NA	TRBJ1-2	TGTGCCAGCAGCCCAGGCCGGGGAGGGAACTATGGCTACACCTTC	CASSPGRGGNYGYTF
TRBV19	TRBD2	NA	TRBJ2-7	TGTGCCAGTAGTATAGATCTCCCGACTAGCGCCTACGAGCAGTACTTC	CASSIDLPTSAYEQYF
TRBV30	NA	NA	TRBJ2-7	TGTGCCTGGAGCCTAAAAAGAGACAGGCCAACCTACGAGCAGTACTTC	CAWSLKRDRPTYEQYF
TRBV11-2	TRBD2	NA	TRBJ2-2	TGTGCCAGCAGCATTCCGAGACTAGCGGGAGTCTACACCGGGGAGCTGTTTTTT	CASSIPRLAGVYTGELFF
TRBV18	NA	NA	TRBJ2-5	TGTGCCAGCTCACCGGGGGGTCTCGGGGAGACCCAGTACTTC	CASSPGGLGETQYF
TRBV3-1/TRBV3-2	TRBD1	once	TRBJ2-7	TGTGCCAGCAGCCAAGGACAGACAGGGTTGAGGGAACGGTACTGGTCCCGGTACGAGCAGTACTTC	CASSQGQTGLRERYWSRYEQYF
TRBV10-2	NA	NA	TRBJ1-3	TGCGCCAGCAGTGAGTCTGGCTGGGGGGGCAGAAACACCATATATTTT	CASSESGWGGRNTIYF
TRBV27	NA	NA	TRBJ1-3	TGTGCCAGCAGCCGGGGTGGGTCCTCTGGAAACACCATATATTTT	CASSRGGSSGNTIYF
TRBV4-1	NA	NA	TRBJ1-2	TGCGCCAGCAGCCCTCCGGGTCAACTGGGTGGCTACACCTTC	CASSPPGQLGGYTF
TRBV11-2	TRBD2	NA	TRBJ2-1	TGTGCCAGCAGCTCTTCGGCGAGCGGGAGGACTAATGAGCAGTTCTTC	CASSSSASGRTNEQFF
TRBV4-3	TRBD2	NA	TRBJ2-1	TGCGCCAGCAGCCAAGACTCAGGACTAGCTCGGGGCGATGAGCAGTTCTTC	CASSQDSGLARGDEQFF
TRBV7-3	TRBD2	NA	TRBJ2-1	TGTGCCAGCAGCTTAAGTCCAGCGGGGGGGCCAGAGCTCAATGAGCAGTTCTTC	CASSLSPAGGPELNEQFF
TRBV11-3	TRBD1	NA	TRBJ1-4	TGTGCCAGCAGTCAAACAGGGGTTCGAGAAAAACTGTTTTTT	CASSQTGVREKLFF
TRBV18	NA	NA	TRBJ2-5	TGTGCCAGCGAACCCCGGGTTTCCGTTGGAGAGACCCAGTACTTC	CASEPRVSVGETQYF
TRBV5-1	TRBD1	few	TRBJ1-1	TGCGCCAGCCGCTCCGGGACAGGGGACGGTGAAGCTTTCTTT	CASRSGTGDGEAFF
TRBV5-4	NA	few	TRBJ2-1	TGTGCCAGCAGCACGCCCCCCCGGGGGTCCAATGAGCAGTTCTTC	CASSTPPRGSNEQFF
TRBV7-9	NA	few	TRBJ2-4	TGTGCCAGCAGCTTAGAAGCGTCGGGGGCCAAAAACATTCAGTACTTC	CASSLEASGAKNIQYF
TRBV7-2	NA	few	TRBJ1-1	TGTGCCAGCAGCTATCAGGGAGGTATGAACACTGAAGCTTTCTTT	CASSYQGGMNTEAFF
TRBV7-9	NA	NA	TRBJ1-5	TGTGCCAGCACTTCAGGGGATCAGCCCCAGCATTTT	CASTSGDQPQHF
TRBV27	TRBD2	NA	TRBJ2-3	TGTGCCAGCAGTTTAATTTGGGCGGGGGGCACAGATACGCAGTATTTT	CASSLIWAGGTDTQYF
TRBV30	TRBD1	NA	TRBJ1-3	TGTGCCTGGAGCAGGGGGCATGGAAACACCATATATTTT	CAWSRGHGNTIYF
TRBV3-1/TRBV3-2	NA	NA	TRBJ2-7	TGTGCCAGCAGCCAAGAGGCCAGCTACGAGCAGTACTTC	CASSQEASYEQYF
TRBV7-2	NA	NA	TRBJ1-3	TGTGCCAGCAGCTACAGCCCTACGGGGGACACCATATATTTT	CASSYSPTGDTIYF
TRBV6-5	NA	NA	TRBJ1-1	TGTGCCACCCGGACGGGGAGGGTTACTGAAGCTTTCTTT	CATRTGRVTEAFF
TRBV5-1	TRBD1	NA	TRBJ1-1	TGCGCCAGCAGCTGGGGGGACAGGGGAACTGAAGCTTTCTTT	CASSWGDRGTEAFF
TRBV7-9	NA	NA	TRBJ1-2	TGTGCCAGCAGCTTATTGAGCCGACAGGAGATCTATGGCTACACCTTC	CASSLLSRQEIYGYTF
TRBV3-1/TRBV3-2	TRBD2	NA	TRBJ2-1	TGTGCCAGCAGCCAAGATAGCGGGCCATACAATGAGCAGTTCTTC	CASSQDSGPYNEQFF
TRBV30	TRBD1	NA	TRBJ1-5	TGTGCCTGGAGTGTACCCTCAGGGGGTTATCAGCCCCAGCATTTT	CAWSVPSGGYQPQHF
TRBV6-1	TRBD1	NA	TRBJ1-4	TGTGCCAGCAGTGATGGGACAGGGGCGATGCGAAAACTGTTTTTT	CASSDGTGAMRKLFF
TRBV28	TRBD1	once	TRBJ2-5	TGTGCCAGCAGTCCCCGGACAGGGCTAGAGACCCAGTACTTC	CASSPRTGLETQYF
TRBV30	TRBD1	NA	TRBJ1-3	TGTGCCTGGTCAGCGGGACAGGTTGGAAACACCATATATTTT	CAWSAGQVGNTIYF
TRBV7-2	NA	NA	TRBJ2-6	TGTGCCAGCAGCTTAGATGGTGGTTGGGGCTTTGTTGGGGCCAACGTCCTGACTTTC	CASSLDGGWGFVGANVLTF
TRBV27	TRBD1	NA	TRBJ1-1	TGTGCCAGCAGTTTATACGGACAGGTAATAGCTGAAGCTTTCTTT	CASSLYGQVIAEAFF
TRBV7-3	NA	NA	TRBJ2-7	TGTGCCAGCAGCAAAGACAGTTCCTACGAGCAGTACTTC	CASSKDSSYEQYF
TRBV7-2	NA	NA	TRBJ1-1	TGTGCCAGCAGCTTAGAGAGTCAAACTGAAGCTTTCTTT	CASSLESQTEAFF
TRBV19	TRBD1	NA	TRBJ1-4	TGTGCCAGTAGTATTACAGGGGAAAATGAAAAACTGTTTTTT	CASSITGENEKLFF
TRBV7-2	TRBD1	many	TRBJ2-7	TGTGCCAGCAGCTTAGAGGGGGCAGGGGGTACCTACGAGCAGTACTTC	CASSLEGAGGTYEQYF
TRBV15	NA	NA	TRBJ2-7	TGTGCCACCAGCAGAGCCGCAGGGCTCTCCTACGAGCAGTACTTC	CATSRAAGLSYEQYF
TRBV30	NA	NA	TRBJ1-1	TGTGCCTGGAGTGTCGGGGGGACTGAAGCTTTCTTT	CAWSVGGTEAFF